This TCR beta chain was sequenced in a study of blood T cell repertoires in COVID-19. Study background: The origin of the acute and convalescent COVID-19 samples was the United States, Italy and Spain.

Measured with immunoSEQ multiplex PCR; TCRdb has only the in-frame clones, and not every one. The table lists 200,000 to 300,000 clones, over 80% of them singletons. The V gene's germline CDR1 is MNHEY and CDR2 SVGAGI. V was clipped by 8 bases and J by 5 bases; unmatched bases: 6. CDR3 length: 14 residues. This clone occurred once. This sequence joins TRBV6-5 and TRBJ1-6; 7 bases fit TRBD1. The sequenced material came from peripheral blood. This TCR derives from a woman in her 40s with acute or convalescent COVID-19. The CDR3 DNA follows: TGTGCCAGCGAGAGGGGGCCTGATAATTCACCCCTCCACTTT. Protein product: CASERGPDNSPLHF.